This T cell receptor beta chain is from a study of shared clonotypes between healthy human individuals. Notes on the study in general: Apart from blood, nothing was sampled; tissue repertoires likely differ. A few donors had about 5% of their naive CD4 clonotypes in common. It was the non-shared clonotypes that had lower generation probabilities than clonotypes shared by all four donors.

This clone was detected many times. The antigen remains unidentified. Sorted-subset replicate PCRs used 200 ng DNA, approximately 27,000 T cell genomes. Sequencing used immunoSEQ multiplex PCR; TCRdb keeps in-frame clones, though not all of them. In the table there are roughly 320,000 clones, 80% to 90% of which are singletons. This sequence originates from a man between 18 and 29 years old in good health. The sequenced sample consisted of memory CD8+ T cells sorted from blood. Subset: CD45RO+ cells pooled with CCR7-negative TemRA cells.

In DNA form, the CDR3 reads TGTGCCAGCAGTGTCCTAGCGGGGGCTAACACCGGGGAGCTGTTTTTT. It yields the protein CASSVLAGANTGELFF. The chain links TRBV27 to TRBJ2-2; TRBD2 aligns across 10 bases. CDR1 and CDR2 (germline): MNHEY, SMNVEV (reference sequence). V lost 5 bases to trimming and J lost 2 bases; unmatched junction nucleotides: 5. CDR3 length: 16 amino acids.